Below, one T cell receptor (beta chain) is given with its context. Clones were sequenced by immunoSEQ multiplex PCR, and TCRdb holds only the in-frame ones, with some missing. The repertoire includes 330,000 or so clones, 80% to 90% of them detected once, and 1.5% to 2.5% sits in the top ten. All enrollees were roughly 18 to 95 years old and from approximately 25 US areas. Participants were placed into cohorts based on the clinical history they reported. This sample was taken from a study of blood T cell repertoires in COVID-19. Study at large: Donors of Cohort 3 who recovered were those that had two negative PCRs, clearance, or symptom resolution. From T cells, B-cell-depleted T cells, or PBMCs came the material, which was cDNA or gDNA.

Germline trimming cut 8 bases from V and 1 base from J; bases unmatched to any gene: 3. Per germline, CDR1 SSHAT and CDR2 FNYEAQ (reference sequence). CDR3 size: 15 residues. The chain links TRBV7-7 to TRBJ2-1; 12 bases match TRBD1. The sequencing sample was made of PBMCs or T cells enriched from blood (not recorded which). The TCR comes from a man in his forties in a cohort exposed to, infected with or recovered from COVID-19 (not recorded which). In DNA form, the CDR3 reads TGTGCCAGCTCGGGACAGGGGGCATCCTACAATGAGCAGTTCTTC. Its protein is CASSGQGASYNEQFF. The full variable domain, with the rest looked up from reference TRBV7-7 and TRBJ2-1, is GAGVSQSPRYKVTKRGQDVTLRCDPISSHATLYWYQQALGQGPEFLTYFNYEAQPDKSGLPSDRFSAERPEGSISTLTIQRTEQRDSAMYRCASSGQGASYNEQFFGPGTRLTVL.